This T cell receptor beta chain was recorded in a study of T-cell reconstitution after alpha-beta-depleted transplantation in children. The CDR3 runs to 19 residues. Germline CDR1 is SGHAT and CDR2 is FQDESV (reference sequence). Unmatched junction bases numbered 12, after V lost 3 bases and J lost 4 bases. Unique molecular identifiers were incorporated into the prepared TCRbeta library. TCRdb passed the PCR reads through MiXCR, listing each CDR3 protein once. The repertoire holds about a million distinct CDR3 sequences, with about 30% as singletons. This clonotype was detected a few times. Its antigen is unidentified. General study results and limits: The study reportedly traced alpha-beta T cells about two months after transplant to several hundred expanded graft clones. Surviving recipient cells, namely T cells and thymic progenitors, were the source of high day-60 TCRbeta diversity in some patients. Diversity and T-cell counts at one year after transplant derived mostly from new T cells.

This chain uses TRBV11-1 with TRBJ2-3, with 14 bases fitting TRBD2. The receptor was isolated from a boy younger than two who had a stem cell transplant for SCID, so the T cells may come from the graft donor. Sequenced here: PBMCs, mostly from graft donor cells, sampled 360 days after TCRalphabeta/CD19-depleted stem cell transplant. The CDR3 nucleotides read TGTGCCAGCAGCTTTCGGTTGACTAGCGGGGGGGCCCTCCCAGATACGCAGTATTTT. This translates into CASSFRLTSGGALPDTQYF.